One sample yielded the 29 T cell receptor beta chains listed below, sequenced in a study of PD-L1 blockade in urothelial cancer. TCRdb's table, derived via immunoSEQ multiplex PCR, lists solely in-frame clones and lacks some. Among over 65,000 clones listed, 90% were seen once. The sample's time point: pretreatment peripheral blood. The sequencing used PBMCs, collected around atezolizumab (anti-PD-L1) treatment. Receptors originate from a man in his sixties or seventies with urothelial cancer.

The gene calls are TRBV7-2 and TRBJ2-7; 7 bases match TRBD2. The CDR3 covers 15 residues. Germline assignment: CDR1 SGHTA and CDR2 FQGNSA. V was pared by 5 bases and J by 2 bases, with 9 bases of the junction left unmatched. The CDR3 nucleotides read TGTGCCAGCAGCCTCCTTGGGGGAGGGCCCTACGAGCAGTACTTC. Translating gives CASSLLGGGPYEQYF.

The rearrangement joins TRBV9 to TRBJ2-2; 12 nucleotides agree with TRBD2. CDR1 is SGDLS and CDR2 is YYNGEE in the germline V gene. The CDR3 runs to 13 residues. V shed 0 bases, J shed 15 bases, and the junction held 3 bases outside the gene matches. The CDR3 loop is CASSVGLAGVVFF. DNA of the CDR3: TGTGCCAGCAGCGTAGGACTAGCGGGAGTGGTGTTTTTT.

The rearrangement links TRBV28 to TRBJ2-7, with 7 nucleotides matching TRBD2. The CDR3 contains 13 residues. Germline V CDR1 and CDR2: MDHEN, SYDVKM. V gave up 6 bases and J gave up 5 bases; unmatched junction bases: 7. The CDR3 spells CASSPGLVDEQYF. CDR3 in DNA: TGTGCCAGCAGCCCTGGACTAGTAGACGAGCAGTACTTC.

The chain combines TRBV2 with TRBJ2-5; maybe TRBD1 (5 bases). The CDR3 spans 12 residues. V was shortened by 4 bases and J by 3 bases, with 6 bases between the two germline ends. The germline CDR1 and CDR2 sequences are SNHLY and FYNNEI. CDR3 in amino acids: CASSVQEETQYF. DNA of the CDR3: TGTGCCAGCAGTGTACAGGAAGAGACCCAGTACTTC. Full variable domain (rest looked up from reference TRBV2 and TRBJ2-5): EPEVTQTPSHQVTQMGQEVILRCVPISNHLYFYWYRQILGQKVEFLVSFYNNEISEKSEIFDDQFSVERPDGSNFTLKIRSTKLEDSAMYFCASSVQEETQYFGPGTRLLVL.

This chain joins TRBV28 and TRBJ1-2, with D unclear. V lost 8 bases and J 12 bases, leaving 16 bases between the germline ends. The CDR3 is made up of 11 amino acids. Germline assignment: CDR1 MDHEN and CDR2 SYDVKM. This CDR3 reads CASVEYGYNTF. CDR3 in DNA: TGTGCCAGCGTCGAGTACGGGTATAACACCTTC.

This clone was seen only once. This chain joins TRBV18 and TRBJ2-3; 8 bases align to TRBD2. Trimming removed 0 bases from V and 2 bases from J; junction bases left unmatched: 4. Germline V gene data show CDR1 as KGHSH and CDR2 as LQKENI. This CDR3 is 16 amino acids long. CDR3 sequence (DNA): TGTGCCAGCTCACCACCGCCAGCGGGGGACACAGATACGCAGTATTTT. It specifies CASSPPPAGDTDTQYF.

The chain uses TRBV10-2 and TRBJ2-1; no definite D call. CDR1 is WSHSY and CDR2 is SAAADI in the germline V gene. V gave up 8 bases and J gave up 0 bases, with 2 bases separating them. This CDR3 is built from 11 residues. CDR3 sequence (DNA): TGCGCCAGCCTCTCCTACAATGAGCAGTTCTTC. The encoded protein is CASLSYNEQFF.

This clone was observed once. The gene calls are TRBV19 and TRBJ1-2, with a weak D call TRBD1 (6 bases). The CDR3 extends over 14 amino acids. Germline assignment: CDR1 LNHDA and CDR2 SQIVND (reference sequence). V dropped 3 bases and J dropped 11 bases, with 19 bases sitting between them. The CDR3 region has the DNA TGTGCCAGTAGTATCCCCTCGACAGGCTCTGGGTACACCTTC. Protein sequence: CASSIPSTGSGYTF.

CDR3 DNA: TGTGCCAGCAGTGCCGGGAGTTATGGCTACACCTTC. Translating it yields CASSAGSYGYTF. The rearrangement uses TRBV6-1 and TRBJ1-2, with D unclear. The germline V and J ends were trimmed by 4 bases and 5 bases, with 8 bases remaining between them. The germline gives CDR1 MNHNS, CDR2 SASEGT. The CDR3 covers 12 residues.

The chain uses TRBV5-1 and TRBJ2-5; no firm D call. CDR3 length: 13 residues. Germline V gene lookup returns CDR1 SGHRS and CDR2 YFSETQ. Trimming shortened V by 4 bases and J by 5 bases, and 12 bases separated the two germline ends. The CDR3 reads CASSPGPEETQYF. CDR3 coding DNA: TGCGCCAGCAGCCCAGGCCCCGAGGAGACCCAGTACTTC.

The gene calls are TRBV5-1 and TRBJ2-5; 10 nucleotides match TRBD2. V lost 4 bases to trimming and J lost 2 bases; unmatched junction nucleotides: 5. The CDR3 is 15 amino acids. Per the germline V gene, CDR1 is SGHRS and CDR2 is YFSETQ. CDR3 in DNA: TGCGCCAGCAGCCTGAGGACTAGCGGACAAGAGACCCAGTACTTC. Translation gives CASSLRTSGQETQYF. The complete variable domain, with remaining parts taken from reference TRBV5-1 and TRBJ2-5, reads KAGVTQTPRYLIKTRGQQVTLSCSPISGHRSVSWYQQTPGQGLQFLFEYFSETQRNKGNFPGRFSGRQFSNSRSEMNVSTLELGDSALYLCASSLRTSGQETQYFGPGTRLLVL.

This clone was seen just once. The rearrangement joins TRBV2 to TRBJ1-4, with 7 bases lining up with TRBD1. Germline-derived CDR1 and CDR2 are SNHLY and FYNNEI. The CDR3 contains 16 residues. V trimming: 3 bases; J trimming: 0 bases; junction bases outside the gene matches: 4. The CDR3 region is CASSEGQFATNEKLFF. CDR3 in DNA: TGTGCCAGCAGTGAGGGACAGTTTGCAACTAATGAAAAACTGTTTTTT.

This chain joins TRBV5-1 and TRBJ2-4; D is uncertain. Looked up from germline, CDR1 is SGHRS and CDR2 is YFSETQ. Deletions cut 0 bases from V and 1 base from J, with 8 bases between. The CDR3 is 15 amino acids. The CDR3 region is CASSLASEAKNIQYF. In DNA form, the CDR3 reads TGCGCCAGCAGCTTGGCCTCGGAGGCCAAAAACATTCAGTACTTC.

This chain links TRBV10-1 with TRBJ2-3; possibly TRBD2 for D (5 bases). The germline V gene has CDR1 WNHNN and CDR2 SYGVQD (reference sequence). CDR3 size: 15 residues. Trimming cost V 2 bases and J 0 bases, with 9 bases left between them. The CDR3 is CASSESGGSTDTQYF. CDR3 sequence (DNA): TGCGCCAGCAGTGAGAGTGGCGGGAGCACAGATACGCAGTATTTT.

The chain uses TRBV28 and TRBJ2-1; 8 bases line up with TRBD2. The CDR3 length is 14 residues. With V trimmed by 7 bases and J by 3 bases, 5 bases remained unmatched. The V gene's germline CDR1 is MDHEN and CDR2 SYDVKM. DNA for the CDR3: TGTGCCAGCACTGCCGGGGGGGACTACAATGAGCAGTTCTTC. Amino acids: CASTAGGDYNEQFF.

V gene TRBV5-6 combines with J gene TRBJ2-2; D may be TRBD1 (5 bases). Germline CDR1 reads SGHDT; CDR2 reads YYEEEE. Between the trimmed V and J ends, which lost 0 bases and 1 base, there was a span of 7 bases. The CDR3 runs 15 residues. CDR3: CASSLGQKNTGELFF. The CDR3 DNA follows: TGTGCCAGCAGCTTGGGACAGAAGAACACCGGGGAGCTGTTTTTT.

This clone has just one count. The CDR3: CASSLVQGASYEQYF. The CDR3 DNA reads as TGTGCCAGCAGCTTAGTTCAAGGGGCCTCCTACGAGCAGTACTTC. This chain uses TRBV7-9 with TRBJ2-7, with D possibly matching TRBD1 (5 bases). This CDR3 spans 15 amino acids. V shed 1 base and J shed 0 bases, with 10 bases lying between them. Germline loops: CDR1 SEHNR, CDR2 FQNEAQ (reference sequence).

The chain combines TRBV5-1 with TRBJ2-7; 7 bases are a match to TRBD1. Germline assignment: CDR1 SGHRS and CDR2 YFSETQ. The CDR3 totals 14 residues. The V gene end was trimmed by 3 bases and the J gene end by 1 base; junction bases not matched to a gene: 4. CDR3 nucleotide sequence: TGCGCCAGCAGCTCAGGGGGTTTATCCTACGAGCAGTACTTC. This codes for CASSSGGLSYEQYF.

The V call is TRBV25-1, the J call TRBJ2-2, with 8 bases identical to TRBD2. This CDR3 has 15 residues. The germline gives CDR1 MGHDK, CDR2 SYGVNS. Unmatched junction bases numbered 5, after V lost 3 bases and J lost 5 bases. The CDR3 sequence is CASSDRGLGTGELFF. The CDR3 DNA sequence: TGTGCCAGCAGTGACCGGGGACTAGGGACCGGGGAGCTGTTTTTT.

J is TRBJ2-3 and V is TRBV7-7; 7 bases agree with TRBD2. This CDR3 comprises 15 residues. V dropped 1 base and J dropped 3; count of bases not matched to a gene: 4. CDR1 is SSHAT and CDR2 is FNYEAQ in the germline V gene (reference sequence). CDR3: CASSLGSGGTDTQYF. As DNA, the CDR3 is TGTGCCAGCAGCTTAGGGTCGGGAGGAACAGATACGCAGTATTTT.

The chain combines TRBV30 with TRBJ1-1; no clear D. The V end lost 0 bases, the J end lost 5 bases, and 10 bases lay between the germline ends. Germline loops: CDR1 GTSNPN, CDR2 SVGIG (reference sequence). There are 13 residues in the CDR3. CDR3 in amino acids: CAWSVQAGTEAFF. In DNA, the CDR3 is TGTGCCTGGAGTGTACAAGCGGGGACTGAAGCTTTCTTT.

This chain's CDR3 is CASTSGGRETQYF. The CDR3 DNA reads TGTGCCAGCACCTCCGGGGGAAGGGAGACCCAGTACTTC. V gene TRBV2 combines with J gene TRBJ2-5; TRBD2 is a possible D gene (6 bases). Per germline, CDR1 SNHLY and CDR2 FYNNEI. The CDR3 is made up of 13 amino acids. Trimming took off 7 bases at V and 5 bases at J, with 14 bases between the two ends.

The chain has TRBV6-6 and TRBJ2-1, with 13 bases that match TRBD2. Germline-derived CDR1 and CDR2 are MNHNY and SVGAGI (reference sequence). This CDR3 contains 15 residues. After removal of 6 bases from V and 8 bases from J, the junction contained 7 bases not matched to a gene. The CDR3 loop is CASRTSGRLGDEQFF. For the CDR3, the DNA is TGTGCCAGCAGGACTAGCGGGAGGTTGGGCGATGAGCAGTTCTTC.

The CDR3 is CASSREWRGTNTQYF. The CDR3 DNA follows: TGCGCCAGCAGCCGCGAGTGGAGGGGCACGAATACGCAGTATTTT. This chain connects TRBV5-1 to TRBJ2-3; TRBD2 might be the D (6 bases). The CDR3 is 15 amino acids. The V and J ends lost 4 bases and 7 bases respectively, with 19 bases between them. Germline V gene lookup returns CDR1 SGHRS and CDR2 YFSETQ. Based on the CDR3 plus reference TRBV5-1 and TRBJ2-3, the full variable domain is KAGVTQTPRYLIKTRGQQVTLSCSPISGHRSVSWYQQTPGQGLQFLFEYFSETQRNKGNFPGRFSGRQFSNSRSEMNVSTLELGDSALYLCASSREWRGTNTQYFGPGTRLTVL.

V and J are TRBV6-6 and TRBJ2-3; D is uncertain. The CDR3 covers 15 residues. Between the trimmed V and J ends, which lost 0 bases and 0 bases, there was a span of 7 bases. Germline CDR1 is MNHNY and CDR2 is SVGAGI (reference sequence). In nucleotides, the CDR3 is TGTGCCAGCAGTTACTCGATCCAGAGCACAGATACGCAGTATTTT. It translates to CASSYSIQSTDTQYF.

The genes are TRBV6-5 and TRBJ1-2; tentative D call: TRBD1 (5 bases). The germline gives CDR1 MNHEY, CDR2 SVGAGI. This CDR3 comprises 14 residues. V gave up 3 bases and J gave up 0 bases, with 8 bases separating them. The CDR3 coding sequence is TGTGCCAGCAGTTATGACAGTGCTAACTATGGCTACACCTTC. Translation gives CASSYDSANYGYTF.

This clone was recorded only once. V usage is TRBV18 and J usage is TRBJ2-5; 7 positions match TRBD1. The CDR3 length is 13 residues. The J segment lost 2 bases and the V segment lost 8 bases, leaving 5 bases of the junction unmatched. Germline V gene data show CDR1 as KGHSH and CDR2 as LQKENI. The CDR3 bases are TGTGCCAGCGAATTGGGACAGCAAGAGACCCAGTACTTC. Translated: CASELGQQETQYF.

In its sample, this clone was seen a few times. The CDR3 DNA follows: TGTGCCAGCAAGAGGAGTGGAATCACTGAAGCTTTCTTT. This encodes CASKRSGITEAFF. The V gene is TRBV6-5, the J gene TRBJ1-1; D not resolved. This CDR3 contains 13 residues. Germline CDR1 MNHEY, CDR2 SVGAGI. V was trimmed by 7 bases and J by 4 bases, leaving 13 bases between them.

The chain recombines TRBV28 with TRBJ2-3; 8 nucleotides agree with TRBD1. V dropped 7 bases and J dropped 5; count of bases not matched to a gene: 5. The CDR3 contains 13 residues. Germline-derived CDR1 and CDR2 are MDHEN and SYDVKM. The CDR3 sequence: CASKPGGLDTQYF. The CDR3 DNA is TGTGCCAGCAAGCCAGGGGGCTTAGATACGCAGTATTTT.